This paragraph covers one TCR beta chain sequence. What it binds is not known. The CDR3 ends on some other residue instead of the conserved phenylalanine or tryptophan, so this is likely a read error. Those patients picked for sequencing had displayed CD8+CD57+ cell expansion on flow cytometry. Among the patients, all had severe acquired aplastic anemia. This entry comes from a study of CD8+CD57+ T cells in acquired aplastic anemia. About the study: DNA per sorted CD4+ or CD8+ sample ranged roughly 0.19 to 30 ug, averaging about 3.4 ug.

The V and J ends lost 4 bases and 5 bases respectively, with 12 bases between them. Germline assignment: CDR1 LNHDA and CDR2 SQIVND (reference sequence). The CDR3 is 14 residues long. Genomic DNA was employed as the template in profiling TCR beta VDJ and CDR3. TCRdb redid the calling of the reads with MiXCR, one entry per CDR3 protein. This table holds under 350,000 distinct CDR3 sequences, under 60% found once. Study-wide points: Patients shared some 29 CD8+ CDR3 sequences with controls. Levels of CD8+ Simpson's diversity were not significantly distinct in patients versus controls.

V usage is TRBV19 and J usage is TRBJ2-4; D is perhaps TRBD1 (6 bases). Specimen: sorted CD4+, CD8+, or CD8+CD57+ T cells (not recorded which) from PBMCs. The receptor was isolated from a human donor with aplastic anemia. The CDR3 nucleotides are TGTGCCAGTAGTAGTGGACAGAACCAAAACATTCAGTACTCC. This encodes CASSSGQNQNIQYS.